Listed here are 2 T cell receptor beta chains from one sample, sequenced in a study of metastatic and nonmetastatic thyroid tumors. Each patient came to thyroid surgery without any prior treatment (of any kind). From the PCR reads, TCRdb re-called clones with MiXCR. The data hold around 26,000 clones, with roughly 4% observed a single time. The sequenced sample was blood. The receptors originated from a male donor with papillary thyroid cancer or a benign thyroid nodule (not recorded which). Some clones in this sample may be carry-over from other donors' samples.

This clone is medium-sized in the sample. The V and J genes are TRBV7-8 and TRBJ2-7, with 10 bases matching TRBD2. The CDR3 runs to 14 residues. Looked up from germline, CDR1 is SGHVS and CDR2 is FQNEAQ. The junction had 6 bases not matched to a gene; V was cut back by 5 bases and J by 5 bases. DNA for the CDR3: TGTGCCAGCAGCCGCCGACTAGCGGGTGACGAGCAGTACTTC. It yields the protein CASSRRLAGDEQYF.

The J gene is TRBJ2-1, the V gene TRBV28, with D unclear. There are 14 residues in the CDR3. V shed 6 bases and J shed 14 bases, with 23 bases lying between them. The germline V gene encodes CDR1 MDHEN and CDR2 SYDVKM. As DNA, the CDR3 is TGTGCCAGCAGCTCCCTGAACCTAATCACAGAGAAGTTCTTC. It translates to CASSSLNLITEKFF.